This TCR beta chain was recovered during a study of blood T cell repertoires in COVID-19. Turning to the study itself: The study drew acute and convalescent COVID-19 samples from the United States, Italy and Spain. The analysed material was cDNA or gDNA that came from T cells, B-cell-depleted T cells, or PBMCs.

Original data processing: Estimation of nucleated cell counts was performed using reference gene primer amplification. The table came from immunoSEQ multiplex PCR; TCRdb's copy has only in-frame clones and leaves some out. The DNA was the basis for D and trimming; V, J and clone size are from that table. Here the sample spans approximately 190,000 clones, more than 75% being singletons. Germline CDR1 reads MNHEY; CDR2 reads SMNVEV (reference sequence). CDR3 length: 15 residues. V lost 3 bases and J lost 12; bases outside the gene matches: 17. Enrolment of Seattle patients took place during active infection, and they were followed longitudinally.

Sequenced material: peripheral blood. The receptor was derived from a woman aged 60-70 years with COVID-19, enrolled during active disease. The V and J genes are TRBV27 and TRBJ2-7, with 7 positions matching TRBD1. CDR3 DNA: TGTGCCAGCAGTTTGGGGCCCGACAGGGAATGTGGGGCGTACGTC. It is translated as CASSLGPDRECGAYV.